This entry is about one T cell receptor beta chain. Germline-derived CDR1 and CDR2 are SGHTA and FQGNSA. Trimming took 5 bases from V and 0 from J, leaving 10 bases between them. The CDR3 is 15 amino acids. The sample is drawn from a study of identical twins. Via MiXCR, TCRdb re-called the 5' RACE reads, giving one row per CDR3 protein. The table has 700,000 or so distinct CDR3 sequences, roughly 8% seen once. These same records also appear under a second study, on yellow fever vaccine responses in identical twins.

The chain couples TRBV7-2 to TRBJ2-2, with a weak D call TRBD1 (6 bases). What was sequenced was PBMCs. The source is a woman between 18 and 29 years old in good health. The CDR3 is CASSRQVSNTGELFF. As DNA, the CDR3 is TGTGCCAGCAGCCGACAGGTCTCGAACACCGGGGAGCTGTTTTTT.